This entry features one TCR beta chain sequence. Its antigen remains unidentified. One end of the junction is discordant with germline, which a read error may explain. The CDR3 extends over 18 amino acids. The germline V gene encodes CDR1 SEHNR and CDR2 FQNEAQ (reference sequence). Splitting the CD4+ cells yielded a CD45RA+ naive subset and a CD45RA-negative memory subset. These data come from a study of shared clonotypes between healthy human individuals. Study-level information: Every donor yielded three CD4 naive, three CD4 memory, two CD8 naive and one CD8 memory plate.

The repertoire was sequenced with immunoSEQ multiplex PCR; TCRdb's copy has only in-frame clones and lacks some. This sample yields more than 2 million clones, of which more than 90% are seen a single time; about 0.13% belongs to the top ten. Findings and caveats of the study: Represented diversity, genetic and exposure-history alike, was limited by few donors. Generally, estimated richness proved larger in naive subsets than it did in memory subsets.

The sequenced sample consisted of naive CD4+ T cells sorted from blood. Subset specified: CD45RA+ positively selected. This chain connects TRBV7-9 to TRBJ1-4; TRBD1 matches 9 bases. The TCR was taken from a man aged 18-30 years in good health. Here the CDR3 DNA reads TGTGCCAGCAGCCTAGCGGGACAGGGATTTAGTAGTCGTGAAAAACTGTTTTTT. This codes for CASSLAGQGFSSREKLFF.